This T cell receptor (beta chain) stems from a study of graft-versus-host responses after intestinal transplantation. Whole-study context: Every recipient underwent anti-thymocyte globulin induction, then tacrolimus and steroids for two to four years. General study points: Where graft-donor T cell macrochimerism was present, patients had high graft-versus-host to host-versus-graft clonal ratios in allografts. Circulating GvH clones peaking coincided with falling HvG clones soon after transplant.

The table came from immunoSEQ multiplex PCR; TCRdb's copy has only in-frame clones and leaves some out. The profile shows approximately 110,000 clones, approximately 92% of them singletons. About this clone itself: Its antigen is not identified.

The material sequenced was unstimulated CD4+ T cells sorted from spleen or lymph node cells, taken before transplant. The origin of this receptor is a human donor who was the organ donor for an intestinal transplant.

The CDR3 sequence: CASSEGGAARYF. The CDR3 DNA reads as TGTGCCAGCAGTGAAGGCGGAGCAGCGAGATACTTC. This sequence joins TRBV2 and TRBJ2-7; D unclear. V shed 1 base and J shed 13 bases, with 14 bases lying between them. This CDR3 is built from 12 residues. Germline CDR1 is SNHLY and CDR2 is FYNNEI. Full variable domain (outside the CDR3, taken from reference TRBV2 and TRBJ2-7): EPEVTQTPSHQVTQMGQEVILRCVPISNHLYFYWYRQILGQKVEFLVSFYNNEISEKSEIFDDQFSVERPDGSNFTLKIRSTKLEDSAMYFCASSEGGAARYFGPGTRLTVT.